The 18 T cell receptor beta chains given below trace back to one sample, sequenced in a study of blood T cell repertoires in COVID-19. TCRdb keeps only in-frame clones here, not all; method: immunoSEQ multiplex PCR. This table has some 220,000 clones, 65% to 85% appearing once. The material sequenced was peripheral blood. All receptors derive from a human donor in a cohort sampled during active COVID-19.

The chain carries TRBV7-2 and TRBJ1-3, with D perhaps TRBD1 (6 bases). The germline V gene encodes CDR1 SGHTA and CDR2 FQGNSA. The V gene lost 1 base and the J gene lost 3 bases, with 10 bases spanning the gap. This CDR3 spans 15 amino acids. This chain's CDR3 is CASSLDTGFGNTIYF. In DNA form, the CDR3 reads TGTGCCAGCAGCTTAGATACAGGGTTTGGAAACACCATATATTTT.

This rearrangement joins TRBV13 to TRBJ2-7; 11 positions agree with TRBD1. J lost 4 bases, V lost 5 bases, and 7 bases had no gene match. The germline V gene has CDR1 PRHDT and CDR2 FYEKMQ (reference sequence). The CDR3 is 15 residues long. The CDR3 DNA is TGTGCCAGCAGCCCCGGACAGGGGGCACAGTACGAGCAGTACTTC. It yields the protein CASSPGQGAQYEQYF.

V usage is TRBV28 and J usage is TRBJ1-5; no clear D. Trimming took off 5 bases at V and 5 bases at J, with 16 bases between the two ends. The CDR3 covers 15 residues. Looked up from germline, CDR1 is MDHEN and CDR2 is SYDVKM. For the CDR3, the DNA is TGTGCCAGCAGTCCCTGGAGGCGCGCAGATCAGCCCCAGCATTTT. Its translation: CASSPWRRADQPQHF.

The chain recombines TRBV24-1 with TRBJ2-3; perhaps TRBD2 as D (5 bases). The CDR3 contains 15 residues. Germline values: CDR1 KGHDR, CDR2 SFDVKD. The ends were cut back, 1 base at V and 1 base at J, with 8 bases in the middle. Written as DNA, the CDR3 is TGTGCCACCAGTGATTTTGGAGCGGGCACAGATACGCAGTATTTT. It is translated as CATSDFGAGTDTQYF.

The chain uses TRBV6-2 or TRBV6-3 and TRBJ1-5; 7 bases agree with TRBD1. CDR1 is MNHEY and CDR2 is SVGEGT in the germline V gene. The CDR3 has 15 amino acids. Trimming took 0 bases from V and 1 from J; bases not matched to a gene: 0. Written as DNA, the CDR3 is TGTGCCAGCAGTTACTCGGGACAGAGCAATCAGCCCCAGCATTTT. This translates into CASSYSGQSNQPQHF.

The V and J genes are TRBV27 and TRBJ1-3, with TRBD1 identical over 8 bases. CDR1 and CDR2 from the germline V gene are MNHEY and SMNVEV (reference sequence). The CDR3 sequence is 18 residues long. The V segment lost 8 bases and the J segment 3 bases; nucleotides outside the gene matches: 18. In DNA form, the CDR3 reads TGTGCCAGCGCTGCGTTGGAGACAGGGGCCAGAGGTGGAAACACCATATATTTT. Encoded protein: CASAALETGARGGNTIYF.

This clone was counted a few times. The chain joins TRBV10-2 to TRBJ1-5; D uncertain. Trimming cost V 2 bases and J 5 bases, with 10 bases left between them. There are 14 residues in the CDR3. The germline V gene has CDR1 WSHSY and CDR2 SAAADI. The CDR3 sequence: CASSEQNSYQPQHF. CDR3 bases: TGCGCCAGCAGTGAGCAAAATTCATATCAGCCCCAGCATTTT.

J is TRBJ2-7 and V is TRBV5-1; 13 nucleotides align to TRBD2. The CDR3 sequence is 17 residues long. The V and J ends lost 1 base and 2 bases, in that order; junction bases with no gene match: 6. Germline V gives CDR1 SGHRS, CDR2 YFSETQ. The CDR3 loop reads CASSLYSGLAGAYEQYF. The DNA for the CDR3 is TGCGCCAGCAGCTTGTATTCTGGACTAGCGGGAGCCTACGAGCAGTACTTC.

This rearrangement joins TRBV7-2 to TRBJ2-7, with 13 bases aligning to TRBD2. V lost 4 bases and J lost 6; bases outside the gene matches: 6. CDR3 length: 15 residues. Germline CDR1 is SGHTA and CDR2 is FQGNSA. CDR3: CASSSIGLAGVEQYF. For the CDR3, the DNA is TGTGCCAGCAGCTCAATCGGACTAGCGGGAGTCGAGCAGTACTTC.

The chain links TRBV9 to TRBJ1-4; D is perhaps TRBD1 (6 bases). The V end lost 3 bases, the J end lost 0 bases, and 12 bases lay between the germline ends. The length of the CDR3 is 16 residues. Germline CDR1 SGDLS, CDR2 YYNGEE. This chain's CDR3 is CASSARQDPTNEKLFF. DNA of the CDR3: TGTGCCAGCAGCGCCCGACAGGATCCAACTAATGAAAAACTGTTTTTT.

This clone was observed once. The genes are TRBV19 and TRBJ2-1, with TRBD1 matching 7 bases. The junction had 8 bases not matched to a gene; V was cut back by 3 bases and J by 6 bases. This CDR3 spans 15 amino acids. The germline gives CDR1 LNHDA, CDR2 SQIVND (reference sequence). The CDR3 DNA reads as TGTGCCAGTAGTATTTCCCCGACAGGGCGCAATGAGCAGTTCTTC. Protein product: CASSISPTGRNEQFF.

In DNA, the CDR3 is TGTGCCAGCAGCTTACCGACCGGGACTAGCGGGAGTGGCTCCTACAATGAGCAGTTCTTC. It specifies CASSLPTGTSGSGSYNEQFF. The chain links TRBV7-8 to TRBJ2-1; TRBD2 aligns across 14 bases. The CDR3 has 20 residues. Germline V CDR1 and CDR2: SGHVS, FQNEAQ. V shed 2 bases and J 0 bases; nucleotides not matched to a gene: 9.

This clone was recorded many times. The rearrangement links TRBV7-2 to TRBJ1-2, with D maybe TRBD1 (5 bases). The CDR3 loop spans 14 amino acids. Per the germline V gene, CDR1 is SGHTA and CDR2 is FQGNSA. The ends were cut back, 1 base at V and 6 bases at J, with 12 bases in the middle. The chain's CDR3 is CASSLVVTEDGYTF. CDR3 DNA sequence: TGTGCCAGCAGCTTAGTTGTGACAGAAGATGGCTACACCTTC.

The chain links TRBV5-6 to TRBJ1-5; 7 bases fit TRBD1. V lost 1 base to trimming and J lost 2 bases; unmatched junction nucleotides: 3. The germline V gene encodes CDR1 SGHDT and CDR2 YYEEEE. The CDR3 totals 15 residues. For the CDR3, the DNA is TGTGCCAGCAGCTTGTGGCAGGGGGGCAATCAGCCCCAGCATTTT. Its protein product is CASSLWQGGNQPQHF.

CDR3 loop: CASSPQSGVNQETQYF. In DNA, the CDR3 is TGTGCCAGCAGCCCCCAAAGCGGGGTAAACCAAGAGACCCAGTACTTC. The J gene is TRBJ2-5, the V gene TRBV7-3, with TRBD2 matching 7 bases. Germline loops: CDR1 SGHTA, CDR2 FQGTGA. This CDR3 has 16 residues. V dropped 5 bases and J dropped 0; count of bases not matched to a gene: 9.

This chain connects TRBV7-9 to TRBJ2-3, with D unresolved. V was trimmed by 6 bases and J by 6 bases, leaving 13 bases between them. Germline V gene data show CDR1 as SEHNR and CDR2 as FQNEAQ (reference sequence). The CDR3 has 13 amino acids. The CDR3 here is CASSTPGVDTQYF. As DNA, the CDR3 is TGTGCCAGCAGTACCCCGGGTGTGGATACGCAGTATTTT.

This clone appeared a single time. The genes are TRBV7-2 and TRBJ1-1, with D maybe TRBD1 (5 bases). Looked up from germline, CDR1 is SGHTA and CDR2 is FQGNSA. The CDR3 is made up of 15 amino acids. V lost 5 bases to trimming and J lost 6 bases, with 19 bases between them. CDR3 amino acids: CASSRQGEVRAEAFF. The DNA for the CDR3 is TGTGCCAGCAGCCGTCAAGGGGAGGTTCGGGCTGAAGCTTTCTTT.

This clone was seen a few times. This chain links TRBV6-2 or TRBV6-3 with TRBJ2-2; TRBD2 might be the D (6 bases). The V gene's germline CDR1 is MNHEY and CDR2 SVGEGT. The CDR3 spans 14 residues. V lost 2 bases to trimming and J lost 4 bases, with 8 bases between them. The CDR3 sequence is CASSYGGSTGELFF. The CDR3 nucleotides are TGTGCCAGCAGTTACGGGGGGTCCACCGGGGAGCTGTTTTTT.